Sequencing of this T cell receptor beta chain was carried out in a study of type 1 and type 2 diabetes patients. Whole-study results and caveats: Groups were not age- or gender-matched, which may bias interpretation. In type 2 diabetes, highly-expanded CD4+ clones took a median 3.9% of reads. Some expanded clones seen only in T1D might occur in additional T2D or control samples.

Note on this clonotype: Its cognate antigen is unknown.

Trimming left V 2 bases short and J 3 bases short, with 10 bases between. In germline, CDR1 is MNHEY, CDR2 SMNVEV (reference sequence). The CDR3 extends over 14 amino acids. The PCR template was genomic DNA. The TCR beta CDR3 region was amplified using 30 forward and 13 reverse primers. TCRdb redid the calling of the multiplex PCR reads with MiXCR, one entry per CDR3 protein. Here the sample spans approximately 260,000 distinct CDR3 sequences, roughly 48% being singletons. The chain combines TRBV27 with TRBJ1-1; D might be TRBD1 (6 bases). The TCR comes from a man between 18 and 35 years old with type 2 diabetes. Sequencing used peripheral blood mononuclear cells (PBMCs). The CDR3 reads CASSLLYRDTEAFF. Written as DNA, the CDR3 is TGTGCCAGCAGTTTACTGTACAGGGACACTGAAGCTTTCTTT.